Detailed here is one T cell receptor (beta chain). Primers for the PCR totalled 60 Vbeta and 13 Jbeta. Assay used: immunoSEQ multiplex PCR; TCRdb lists only in-frame clones, some missing. The repertoire holds 50,000 or so clones, with about 70% as singletons. V was trimmed by 3 bases and J by 5 bases, leaving 5 bases between them. This CDR3 comprises 11 residues. The germline V gene encodes CDR1 SQVTM and CDR2 ANQGSEA. This record belongs to a study of cytomegalovirus exposure and HLA in healthy donors. The source material was PBMCs. The V and J genes are TRBV29-1 and TRBJ2-1; TRBD1 is a possible D gene (5 bases). The receptor comes from a man in his thirties or forties in good health and CMV-seronegative. The CDR3 sequence: CSVDRDNEQFF. The CDR3 coding sequence is TGCAGCGTTGACAGGGACAATGAGCAGTTCTTC.